The rows below give T cell receptor beta chains drawn from one sample of a study of shared clonotypes between healthy human individuals. Some clones are missing from TCRdb's copy, which holds only in-frame ones; the method was immunoSEQ multiplex PCR. The sample consists of about 470,000 clones, roughly 77% of them appearing once. Sequencing used PBMCs. Every receptor here comes from a woman between 40 and 50 years old in good health. Some clones in this sample may be carry-over from other donors' samples. Both conserved end residues are part of each CDR3.

v_gene: TRBV6-1; j_gene: TRBJ1-5; CDR3aa: CASHNGNQPQHF
v_gene: TRBV19; j_gene: TRBJ2-7; CDR3aa: CASSIGGGEQYF
v_gene: TRBV28; j_gene: TRBJ2-6; CDR3aa: CASSFLLGANVLTF
v_gene: TRBV5-1; j_gene: TRBJ2-5; CDR3aa: CASSRGSWSETQYF
v_gene: TRBV19; j_gene: TRBJ1-2; CDR3aa: CASSSAGPPGYTF
v_gene: TRBV30; j_gene: TRBJ1-1; CDR3aa: CAWSGTLWDTEAFF
v_gene: TRBV7-3; j_gene: TRBJ2-1; CDR3aa: CASSSGRAGHNEQFF
v_gene: TRBV30; j_gene: TRBJ2-5; CDR3aa: CAWSVMGDQETQYF
v_gene: TRBV7-2; j_gene: TRBJ2-5; CDR3aa: CASSLVLAGTGETQYF
v_gene: TRBV2; j_gene: TRBJ2-3; CDR3aa: CAKLAEGTDTQYF
v_gene: TRBV7-8; j_gene: TRBJ1-2; CDR3aa: CASSVGQASYTF
v_gene: TRBV5-5; j_gene: TRBJ2-7; CDR3aa: CASSLHQSAYEQYF
v_gene: TRBV4-1; j_gene: TRBJ1-2; CDR3aa: CASGLNGAGRIYGYTF
v_gene: TRBV28; j_gene: TRBJ2-1; CDR3aa: CASTSGTGAYNEQFF
v_gene: TRBV19; j_gene: TRBJ1-2; CDR3aa: CASRPTWTGFYGYTF
v_gene: TRBV9; j_gene: TRBJ1-4; CDR3aa: CASSPRRGGTNEKLFF
v_gene: TRBV11-2; j_gene: TRBJ2-1; CDR3aa: CASSLVIPNEQFF
v_gene: TRBV2; j_gene: TRBJ2-4; CDR3aa: CASSDSLAKNIQYF
v_gene: TRBV11-2; j_gene: TRBJ2-7; CDR3aa: CASSLELAGNSYEQYF
v_gene: TRBV4-3; j_gene: TRBJ1-5; CDR3aa: CASSQATDQPQHF
v_gene: TRBV27; j_gene: TRBJ1-1; CDR3aa: CASSPTGGANTEAFF
v_gene: TRBV5-4; j_gene: TRBJ2-7; CDR3aa: CASSSRTSGTNEQYF
v_gene: TRBV10-3; j_gene: TRBJ2-3; CDR3aa: CAISESTSGGPTDTQYF
v_gene: TRBV28; j_gene: TRBJ2-2; CDR3aa: CASRSLSGNTGELFF
v_gene: TRBV2; j_gene: TRBJ2-3; CDR3aa: CASSERPDTQYF
v_gene: TRBV18; j_gene: TRBJ2-5; CDR3aa: CASSPGTAQETQYF
v_gene: TRBV29-1; j_gene: TRBJ2-5; CDR3aa: CSVEWGGSQETQYF
v_gene: TRBV28; j_gene: TRBJ1-2; CDR3aa: CASSLGGQGPYLYGYTF
v_gene: TRBV6-5; j_gene: TRBJ1-1; CDR3aa: CASSLQGKVTEAFF
v_gene: TRBV29-1; j_gene: TRBJ1-3; CDR3aa: CSVVGGGLGSGNTIYF
v_gene: TRBV5-6; j_gene: TRBJ1-1; CDR3aa: CASSGVGGHTEAFF
v_gene: TRBV27; j_gene: TRBJ2-7; CDR3aa: CASRPIVGTQKYF
v_gene: TRBV30; j_gene: TRBJ2-1; CDR3aa: CAWSRRGTDEQFF
v_gene: TRBV29-1; j_gene: TRBJ2-7; CDR3aa: CSVEEGSSYEQYF
v_gene: TRBV6-5; j_gene: TRBJ1-2; CDR3aa: CASSYATAYYGYTF
v_gene: TRBV5-1; j_gene: TRBJ2-1; CDR3aa: CASSLAGPYNEQFF
v_gene: TRBV25-1; j_gene: TRBJ1-1; CDR3aa: CASSELTEAFF
v_gene: TRBV4-2; j_gene: TRBJ2-2; CDR3aa: CASSQGQGTLTGELFF
v_gene: TRBV6-1; j_gene: TRBJ2-7; CDR3aa: CASSVSTDSSYEQYF
v_gene: TRBV6-1; j_gene: TRBJ2-2; CDR3aa: CASPGDRDTGELFF
v_gene: TRBV6-1; j_gene: TRBJ2-7; CDR3aa: CASSAHRGAYEQYF
v_gene: TRBV30; j_gene: TRBJ2-3; CDR3aa: CAWSSLWTGGPDTQYF
v_gene: TRBV18; j_gene: TRBJ1-2; CDR3aa: CASSPTDSPQPNGYTF